A selection of T cell receptor beta chains follows, all from one sample in a study of CD8 T cells in ankylosing spondylitis. TCRdb passed the 5' RACE reads through MiXCR, listing each CDR3 protein once. The table shows approximately 150,000 distinct CDR3 sequences, with 9.8% occurring only once. Source material: blood, either unsorted or a sorted T cell fraction (not recorded which). These receptors originate from a female donor with ankylosing spondylitis or in good health (not recorded which). The CDR3 runs from the conserved cysteine through the conserved F or W. Each record gives: clone size, D gene, CDR3 length, J gene, V gene, CDR3 DNA, CDR3 protein. The D gene is left open where the match is weak. Size is stated for part of the rows, as once, few or many counts, or as a class when the clone is expanded.

abundance: few; d_gene: TRBD1; len: 13; j_gene: TRBJ1-2; v_gene: TRBV12-3/TRBV12-4; CDR3nt: TGTGCCAGCAGGGGGGACAGGGACTATGGCTACACCTTC; CDR3aa: CASRGDRDYGYTF
abundance: few; d_gene: NA; len: 14; j_gene: TRBJ2-5; v_gene: TRBV12-3/TRBV12-4; CDR3nt: TGTGCCAGCAGTTTGGGGACCCCGCAAGAGACCCAGTACTTC; CDR3aa: CASSLGTPQETQYF
abundance: NA; d_gene: TRBD1; len: 15; j_gene: TRBJ2-1; v_gene: TRBV29-1; CDR3nt: TGCAGCGTTGAGATTGGGGACAGTTCCTACAATGAGCAGTTCTTC; CDR3aa: CSVEIGDSSYNEQFF
abundance: NA; d_gene: NA; len: 13; j_gene: TRBJ2-1; v_gene: TRBV9; CDR3nt: TGTGCCAGCAGCGTAGACGGTAGAGATGAGCAGTTCTTC; CDR3aa: CASSVDGRDEQFF
abundance: few; d_gene: NA; len: 13; j_gene: TRBJ1-1; v_gene: TRBV7-6; CDR3nt: TGTGCCAGCAGCTTAGAGCAGAACACTGAAGCTTTCTTT; CDR3aa: CASSLEQNTEAFF
abundance: NA; d_gene: NA; len: 14; j_gene: TRBJ2-7; v_gene: TRBV10-2; CDR3nt: TGCGCCAGCAGTGAGGGTCTGCCCCTCGTGGAGCAGTACTTC; CDR3aa: CASSEGLPLVEQYF
abundance: many; d_gene: NA; len: 13; j_gene: TRBJ2-7; v_gene: TRBV10-3; CDR3nt: TGTGCCTCCTCGGGAAGTAAGTCCTACGAGCAGTACTTC; CDR3aa: CASSGSKSYEQYF
abundance: NA; d_gene: TRBD2; len: 18; j_gene: TRBJ2-3; v_gene: TRBV6-1; CDR3nt: TGTGCCAGCTCGGTCCTCTTAGCGGGAGGCACTAGCACAGATACGCAGTATTTT; CDR3aa: CASSVLLAGGTSTDTQYF
abundance: NA; d_gene: TRBD1; len: 16; j_gene: TRBJ2-7; v_gene: TRBV4-3; CDR3nt: TGCGCCAGCAGCCCCTCAGGGACAGGGGAATCCTACGAGCAGTACTTC; CDR3aa: CASSPSGTGESYEQYF
abundance: many; d_gene: NA; len: 12; j_gene: TRBJ1-1; v_gene: TRBV29-1; CDR3nt: TGCAGCGTCCCCAGGATCGACGCTGAAGCTTTCTTT; CDR3aa: CSVPRIDAEAFF
abundance: NA; d_gene: NA; len: 11; j_gene: TRBJ2-5; v_gene: TRBV9; CDR3nt: TGTGCCAGCAGCGGCGGAGAGACCCAGTACTTC; CDR3aa: CASSGGETQYF
abundance: NA; d_gene: TRBD2; len: 15; j_gene: TRBJ2-1; v_gene: TRBV2; CDR3nt: TGTGCCAGCAGTGGCACTAGCGGGGATACTAATGAGCAGTTCTTC; CDR3aa: CASSGTSGDTNEQFF
abundance: NA; d_gene: TRBD1; len: 16; j_gene: TRBJ2-5; v_gene: TRBV2; CDR3nt: TGTGCCAGCCTGAACATAAGACAGGGCCCCGGAGAGACCCAGTACTTC; CDR3aa: CASLNIRQGPGETQYF
abundance: many; d_gene: NA; len: 10; j_gene: TRBJ2-1; v_gene: TRBV29-1; CDR3nt: TGCAGCGTTGGAGTCAATGAGCAGTTCTTC; CDR3aa: CSVGVNEQFF
abundance: few; d_gene: TRBD2; len: 14; j_gene: TRBJ2-3; v_gene: TRBV4-1; CDR3nt: TGCGCCAGCAGCCAGAGGGACTACACAGATACGCAGTATTTT; CDR3aa: CASSQRDYTDTQYF